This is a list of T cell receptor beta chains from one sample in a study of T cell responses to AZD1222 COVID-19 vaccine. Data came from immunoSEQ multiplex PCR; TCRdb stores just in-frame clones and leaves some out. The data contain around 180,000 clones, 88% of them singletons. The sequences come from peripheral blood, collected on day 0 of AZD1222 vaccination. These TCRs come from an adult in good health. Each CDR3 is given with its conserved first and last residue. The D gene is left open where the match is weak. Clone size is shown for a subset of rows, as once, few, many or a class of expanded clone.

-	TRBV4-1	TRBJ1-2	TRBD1	CASSPQPGTGGFYGYTF	TGCGCCAGCAGCCCCCAACCAGGGACAGGGGGGTTTTATGGCTACACCTTC
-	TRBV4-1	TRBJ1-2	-	CASSQDGGYTF	TGCGCCAGCAGCCAAGATGGGGGCTACACCTTC
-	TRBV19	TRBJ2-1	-	CASSIVGAQGRNEQFF	TGTGCCAGTAGTATAGTCGGAGCCCAAGGTAGGAATGAGCAGTTCTTC
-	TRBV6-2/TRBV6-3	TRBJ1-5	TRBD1	CASSQGARNQPQHF	TGTGCCAGCAGTCAGGGGGCGCGCAATCAGCCCCAGCATTTT
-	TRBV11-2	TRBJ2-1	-	CASSPQAGLGGTYNELFF	TGTGCCAGCAGCCCTCAGGCTGGGCTGGGGGGTACTTACAATGAGCTGTTCTTC
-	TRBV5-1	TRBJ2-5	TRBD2	CASSPESGGSWETQYF	TGCGCCAGCAGCCCGGAGAGCGGGGGGTCGTGGGAGACCCAGTACTTC
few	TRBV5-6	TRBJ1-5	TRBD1	CASSLRTGGDQPQHF	TGTGCCAGCAGCTTGCGGACAGGGGGCGATCAGCCCCAGCATTTT
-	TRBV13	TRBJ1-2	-	CASSPRDGVGGYTF	TGTGCCAGCAGCCCCCGAGACGGGGTTGGCGGCTACACCTTC
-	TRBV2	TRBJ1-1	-	CASSVRGDTEAFF	TGTGCCAGCAGTGTGAGGGGCGACACTGAAGCTTTCTTT
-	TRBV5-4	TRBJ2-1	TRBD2	CASSQQPPGLEAYNEQFF	TGTGCCAGCAGCCAACAACCCCCGGGACTAGAGGCCTACAATGAGCAGTTCTTC
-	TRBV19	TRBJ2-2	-	CASRRGGAGELFF	TGTGCCAGTAGGAGGGGGGGCGCCGGGGAGCTGTTTTTT
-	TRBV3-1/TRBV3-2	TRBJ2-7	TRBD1	CASSHGLRTGRGEQYF	TGTGCCAGCAGCCATGGACTTCGGACAGGGCGAGGGGAGCAGTACTTC
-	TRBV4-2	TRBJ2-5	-	CASSPLGGETQYF	TGTGCCAGCAGCCCTCTTGGGGGGGAGACCCAGTACTTC
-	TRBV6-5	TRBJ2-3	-	CASGEGGRDTQYF	TGTGCCAGCGGGGAGGGGGGGCGAGATACGCAGTATTTT
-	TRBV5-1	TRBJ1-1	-	CASSFKQNTEAFF	TGCGCCAGCAGCTTTAAGCAGAACACTGAAGCTTTCTTT
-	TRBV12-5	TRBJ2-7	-	CASASYEQYF	TGTGCTAGTGCCTCTTACGAGCAGTACTTC
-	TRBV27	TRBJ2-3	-	CASSLSPADTQYF	TGTGCCAGCAGTTTATCGCCCGCAGATACGCAGTATTTT
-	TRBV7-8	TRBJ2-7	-	CASSLDRGRMEQYF	TGTGCCAGCAGCTTGGATAGGGGCCGTATGGAGCAGTACTTC
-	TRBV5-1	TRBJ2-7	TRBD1	CASSSERDRGSYEQYF	TGCGCCAGCAGCTCGGAGCGGGACAGGGGTTCCTACGAGCAGTACTTC
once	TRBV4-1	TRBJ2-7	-	CASSQEQVETYEQYF	TGCGCCAGCAGCCAAGAACAGGTCGAGACCTACGAGCAGTACTTC
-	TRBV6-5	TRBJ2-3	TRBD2	CASLSGGLPDTQYF	TGTGCCAGTCTTAGCGGGGGGCTCCCAGATACGCAGTATTTT
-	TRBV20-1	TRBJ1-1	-	CSARENGEAFF	TGCAGTGCTAGAGAGAATGGGGAAGCTTTCTTT
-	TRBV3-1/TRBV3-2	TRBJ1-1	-	CASTPYPKGEDEAFF	TGTGCCAGCACCCCCTACCCGAAGGGGGAGGATGAAGCTTTCTTT